The clone carrying this TCR beta chain was counted between two and nine times. Combining a sample-barcoded 5' primer with a J-beta primer mix, a second PCR ran for 7 to 11 cycles. TCRdb re-called the 5' RACE reads through MiXCR, storing one row per CDR3 protein. The table records around 1,000,000 distinct CDR3 sequences, around 27% of them present only once. V lost 2 bases, J lost 4 bases, and 12 bases lay in between. CDR3 length: 15 amino acids. Germline CDR1 SGHNT, CDR2 YYREEE (reference sequence). The data originate from a study of blood T cells in healthy people across ages. The same specimen was also included in a second study, on T cells of mothers and their children.

Sequenced: blood. This chain connects TRBV5-4 to TRBJ1-4; D possibly corresponds to TRBD1 (6 bases). The TCR comes from a girl aged 2-10 years in good health. In DNA, the CDR3 is TGTGCCAGCAGCTTACAGGGCTACGGTAATGAAAAACTGTTTTTT. Amino acids: CASSLQGYGNEKLFF.